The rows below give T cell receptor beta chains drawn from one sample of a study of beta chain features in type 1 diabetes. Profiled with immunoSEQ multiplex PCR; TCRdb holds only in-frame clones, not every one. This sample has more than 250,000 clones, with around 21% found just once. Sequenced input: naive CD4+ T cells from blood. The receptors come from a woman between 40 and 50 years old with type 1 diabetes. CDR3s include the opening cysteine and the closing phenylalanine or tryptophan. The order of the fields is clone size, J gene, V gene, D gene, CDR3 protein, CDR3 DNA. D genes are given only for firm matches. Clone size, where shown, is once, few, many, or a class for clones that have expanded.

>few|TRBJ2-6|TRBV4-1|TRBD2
CASSQAGGRGSGANVLTF
TGCGCCAGCAGCCAAGCGGGGGGAAGGGGCTCTGGGGCCAACGTCCTGACTTTC
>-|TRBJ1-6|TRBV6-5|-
CASSYRRGDSPLHF
TGTGCCAGCAGTTACCGCAGGGGCGATTCACCCCTCCACTTT
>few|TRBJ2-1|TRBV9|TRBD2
CASTDGLAPYNEQFF
TGTGCCAGCACCGATGGACTAGCGCCCTACAATGAGCAGTTCTTC
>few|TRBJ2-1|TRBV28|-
CASSSGSSSYNEQFF
TGTGCCAGCAGTTCAGGTTCAAGCTCCTACAATGAGCAGTTCTTC
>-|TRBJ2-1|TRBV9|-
CASSVGGLEQFF
TGTGCCAGCAGCGTAGGCGGTCTTGAGCAGTTCTTC
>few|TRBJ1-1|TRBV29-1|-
CSVGGRMNTEAFF
TGCAGCGTTGGAGGGCGAATGAACACTGAAGCTTTCTTT
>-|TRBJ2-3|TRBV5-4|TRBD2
CASSRQLAGVDTQYF
TGTGCCAGCAGCCGGCAATTAGCGGGAGTGGATACGCAGTATTTT
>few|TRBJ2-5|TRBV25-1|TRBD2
CASSAWQRDETQYF
TGTGCCAGCAGTGCCTGGCAGCGGGACGAGACCCAGTACTTC
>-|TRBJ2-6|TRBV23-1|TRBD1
CASSQDGRGPGANVLTF
TGCGCCAGCAGTCAAGATGGCAGGGGGCCTGGGGCCAACGTCCTGACTTTC
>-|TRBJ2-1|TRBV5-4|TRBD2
CASSGGSGLFYNEQFF
TGTGCCAGCAGCGGGGGTAGCGGGCTTTTCTACAATGAGCAGTTCTTC
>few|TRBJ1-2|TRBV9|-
CASSVVGGPYGYTF
TGTGCCAGCAGCGTAGTAGGCGGCCCCTATGGCTACACCTTC
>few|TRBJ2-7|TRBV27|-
CASSPPRGALSREQYF
TGTGCCAGCAGTCCCCCCCGGGGAGCCCTGAGTCGGGAGCAGTACTTC
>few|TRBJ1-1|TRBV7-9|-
CASSLGGGTEAFF
TGTGCCAGCAGCCTGGGGGGGGGCACTGAAGCTTTCTTT
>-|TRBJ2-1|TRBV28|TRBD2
CASSLWREGPYNEQFF
TGTGCCAGCAGTTTATGGCGGGAGGGCCCCTACAATGAGCAGTTCTTC
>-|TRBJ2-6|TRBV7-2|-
CASSSLTGSGANVLTF
TGTGCCAGCAGCTCCCTTACGGGGTCTGGGGCCAACGTCCTGACTTTC
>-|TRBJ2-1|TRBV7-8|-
CASSLEYLQGYNEQFF
TGTGCCAGCAGCTTAGAGTACCTACAGGGCTACAATGAGCAGTTCTTC
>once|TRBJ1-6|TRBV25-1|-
CASSHGVNSPLHF
TGTGCCAGCAGTCACGGGGTTAATTCACCCCTCCACTTT
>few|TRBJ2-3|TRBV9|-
CASSVVAKADTQYF
TGTGCCAGCAGCGTAGTAGCTAAGGCAGATACGCAGTATTTT
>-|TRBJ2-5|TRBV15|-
CATSLTGQETQYF
TGTGCCACCAGCCTTACAGGTCAAGAGACCCAGTACTTC
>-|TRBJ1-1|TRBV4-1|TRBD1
CASSFPQGARTEAFF
TGCGCCAGCAGCTTTCCTCAGGGGGCGCGGACTGAAGCTTTCTTT
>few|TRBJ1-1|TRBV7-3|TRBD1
CASSSRDSVTFF
TGTGCCAGCAGCTCCCGGGACAGCGTGACTTTCTTT
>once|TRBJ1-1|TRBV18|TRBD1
CASSPPGTGGLAEAFF
TGTGCCAGCTCACCACCCGGGACAGGAGGCTTGGCTGAAGCTTTCTTT
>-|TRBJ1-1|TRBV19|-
CASSMVTDGTEAFF
TGTGCCAGTAGTATGGTTACAGATGGAACTGAAGCTTTCTTT
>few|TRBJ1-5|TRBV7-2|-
CASSSRGGNQPQHF
TGTGCCAGCAGCTCCAGGGGAGGCAATCAGCCCCAGCATTTT
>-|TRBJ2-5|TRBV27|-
CATKDTLFSETQYF
TGTGCCACCAAGGACACTTTATTCTCCGAGACCCAGTACTTC
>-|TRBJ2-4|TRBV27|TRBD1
CASSTGQVIAKNIQYF
TGTGCCAGCAGTACAGGACAGGTGATAGCCAAAAACATTCAGTACTTC
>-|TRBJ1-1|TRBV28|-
CASSLSAGNTEAFF
TGTGCCAGCAGTTTGTCAGCAGGGAACACTGAAGCTTTCTTT
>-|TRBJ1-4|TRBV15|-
CATSDIFGVSTNEKLFF
TGTGCCACCAGCGATATTTTCGGAGTTTCAACTAATGAAAAACTGTTTTTT
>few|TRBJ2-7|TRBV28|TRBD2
CASGRAGGPHEQYF
TGTGCCAGCGGGAGAGCGGGAGGGCCCCACGAGCAGTACTTC
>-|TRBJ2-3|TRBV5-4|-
CASSHGPNREDTQYF
TGTGCCAGCAGCCACGGGCCAAACCGGGAGGATACGCAGTATTTT
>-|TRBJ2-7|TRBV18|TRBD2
CASSTGLGLNEQYF
TGTGCCAGCTCAACGGGACTAGGGCTGAACGAGCAGTACTTC
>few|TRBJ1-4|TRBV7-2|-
CASSYREEKLFF
TGTGCCAGCAGCTATCGGGAGGAAAAACTGTTTTTT
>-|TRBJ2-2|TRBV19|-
CASSILAGYGGELFF
TGTGCCAGTAGTATACTGGCCGGGTACGGCGGGGAGCTGTTTTTT
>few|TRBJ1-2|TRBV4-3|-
CASSSRDASYGYTF
TGCGCCAGCAGCTCGCGGGACGCTAGCTATGGCTACACCTTC
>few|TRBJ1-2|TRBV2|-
CASRGGFLPYGYTF
TGTGCCAGCAGGGGGGGATTTCTACCCTATGGCTACACCTTC
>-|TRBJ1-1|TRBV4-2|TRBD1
CASSQEGQAHLGAFF
TGTGCCAGCAGCCAAGAGGGACAGGCCCACCTGGGGGCTTTCTTT
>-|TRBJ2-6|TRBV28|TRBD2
CGTSGSSGANVLTF
TGTGGGACTAGCGGTAGCTCTGGGGCCAACGTCCTGACTTTC
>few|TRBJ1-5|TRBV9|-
CASSPLDSNQPQHF
TGTGCCAGCAGCCCACTAGACAGCAATCAGCCCCAGCATTTT
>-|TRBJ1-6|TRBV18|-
CASSTLTGTAALHF
TGTGCCAGCTCAACCCTAACAGGTACTGCGGCCCTCCACTTT
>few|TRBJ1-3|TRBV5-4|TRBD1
CASSLGQGIASGNTIYF
TGTGCCAGCAGCTTGGGACAGGGGATCGCCTCTGGAAACACCATATATTTT
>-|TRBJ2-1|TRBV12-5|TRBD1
CASAPAETGDNEQFF
TGTGCTAGTGCCCCTGCGGAGACAGGGGACAATGAGCAGTTCTTC
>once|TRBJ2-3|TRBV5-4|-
CASSLLVTDTQYF
TGTGCCAGCAGCCTATTAGTAACAGATACGCAGTATTTT
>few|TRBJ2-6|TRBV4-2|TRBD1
CASSQVDRGTYANVLTF
TGTGCCAGCAGCCAAGTCGACAGGGGGACTTACGCCAACGTCCTGACTTTC
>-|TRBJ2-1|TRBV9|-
CASSVGGNRNEQFF
TGTGCCAGCAGCGTAGGAGGGAACCGCAATGAGCAGTTCTTC
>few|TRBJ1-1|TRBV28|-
CASSLAGRNTEAFF
TGTGCCAGCAGTTTGGCAGGGCGGAACACTGAAGCTTTCTTT